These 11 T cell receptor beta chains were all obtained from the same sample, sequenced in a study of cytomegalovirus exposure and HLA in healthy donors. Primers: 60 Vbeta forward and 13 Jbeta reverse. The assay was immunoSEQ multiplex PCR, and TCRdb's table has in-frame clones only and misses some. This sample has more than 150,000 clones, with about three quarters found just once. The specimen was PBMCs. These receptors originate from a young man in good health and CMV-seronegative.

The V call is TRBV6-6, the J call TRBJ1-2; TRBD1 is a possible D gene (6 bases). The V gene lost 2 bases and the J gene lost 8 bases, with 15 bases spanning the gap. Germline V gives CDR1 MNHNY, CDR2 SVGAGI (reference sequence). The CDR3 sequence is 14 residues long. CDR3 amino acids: CASSYLPGEGGYTF. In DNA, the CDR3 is TGTGCCAGCAGTTACCTACCAGGGGAGGGGGGCTACACCTTC.

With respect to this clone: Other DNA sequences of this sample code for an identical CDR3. CDR3 amino acids: CASSVGQGGETQYF. CDR3 nucleotides: TGTGCCAGCAGCGTAGGTCAAGGGGGAGAGACCCAGTACTTC. The rearrangement links TRBV9 to TRBJ2-5; D perhaps matches TRBD1 (6 bases). CDR1 SGDLS and CDR2 YYNGEE come from the germline V gene. Trimming removed 0 bases from V and 4 bases from J, with 10 bases in between. This CDR3 spans 14 amino acids. Based on the CDR3 plus reference TRBV9 and TRBJ2-5, the full variable domain is DSGVTQTPKHLITATGQRVTLRCSPRSGDLSVYWYQQSLDQGLQFLIQYYNGEERAKGNILERFSAQQFPDLHSELNLSSLELGDSALYFCASSVGQGGETQYFGPGTRLLVL.

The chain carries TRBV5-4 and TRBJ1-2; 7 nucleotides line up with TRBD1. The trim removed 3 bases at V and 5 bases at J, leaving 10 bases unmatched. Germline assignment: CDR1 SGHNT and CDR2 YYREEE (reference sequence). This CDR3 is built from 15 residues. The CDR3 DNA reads TGTGCCAGCAGCTCCCAGAGACAGGGCACGTATGGCTACACCTTC. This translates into CASSSQRQGTYGYTF.

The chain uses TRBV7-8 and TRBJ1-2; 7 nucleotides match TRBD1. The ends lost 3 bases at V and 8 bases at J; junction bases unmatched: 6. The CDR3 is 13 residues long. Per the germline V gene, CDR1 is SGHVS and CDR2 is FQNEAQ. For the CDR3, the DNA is TGTGCCAGCAGCTTTAGGGACAGTCGGGGCTACACCTTC. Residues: CASSFRDSRGYTF.

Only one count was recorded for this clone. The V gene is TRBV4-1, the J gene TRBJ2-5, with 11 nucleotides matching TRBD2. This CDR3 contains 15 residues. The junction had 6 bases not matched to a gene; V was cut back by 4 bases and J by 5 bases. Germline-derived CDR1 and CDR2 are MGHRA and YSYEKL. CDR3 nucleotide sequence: TGCGCCAGCAGCCGGGGACTAGCGGAAGGGGAGACCCAGTACTTC. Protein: CASSRGLAEGETQYF.

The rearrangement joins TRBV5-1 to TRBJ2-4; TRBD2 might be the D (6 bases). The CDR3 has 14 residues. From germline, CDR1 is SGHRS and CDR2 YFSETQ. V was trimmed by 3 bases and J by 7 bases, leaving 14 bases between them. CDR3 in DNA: TGCGCCAGCAGCTCCAACGGGAGAGCGAACATTCAGTACTTC. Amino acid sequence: CASSSNGRANIQYF. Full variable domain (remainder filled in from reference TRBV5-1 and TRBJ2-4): KAGVTQTPRYLIKTRGQQVTLSCSPISGHRSVSWYQQTPGQGLQFLFEYFSETQRNKGNFPGRFSGRQFSNSRSEMNVSTLELGDSALYLCASSSNGRANIQYFGAGTRLSVL.

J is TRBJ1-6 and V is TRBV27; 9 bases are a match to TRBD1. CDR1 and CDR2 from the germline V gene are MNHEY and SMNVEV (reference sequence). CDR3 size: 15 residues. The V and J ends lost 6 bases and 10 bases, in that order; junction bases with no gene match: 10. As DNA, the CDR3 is TGTGCCAGCAGACGTCCGGGACAGGGTTTCTCACCCCTCCACTTT. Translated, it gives CASRRPGQGFSPLHF.

The CDR3 nucleotides are TGTGCTTTACAACGGGGACAGGGGGGTCACGAGCAGTACTTC. Its translation is CALQRGQGGHEQYF. The chain has TRBV2 and TRBJ2-7; 11 bases align to TRBD1. This CDR3 contains 14 residues. The germline V gene has CDR1 SNHLY and CDR2 FYNNEI.

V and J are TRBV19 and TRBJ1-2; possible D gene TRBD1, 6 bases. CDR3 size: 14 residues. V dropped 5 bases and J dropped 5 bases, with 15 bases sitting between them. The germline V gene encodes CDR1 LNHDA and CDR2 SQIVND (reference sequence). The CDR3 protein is CASSATGREYGYTF. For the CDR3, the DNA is TGTGCCAGTAGTGCCACAGGGAGAGAATATGGCTACACCTTC. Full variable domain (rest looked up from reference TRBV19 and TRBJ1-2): DGGITQSPKYLFRKEGQNVTLSCEQNLNHDAMYWYRQDPGQGLRLIYYSQIVNDFQKGDIAEGYSVSREKKESFPLTVTSAQKNPTAFYLCASSATGREYGYTFGSGTRLTVV.

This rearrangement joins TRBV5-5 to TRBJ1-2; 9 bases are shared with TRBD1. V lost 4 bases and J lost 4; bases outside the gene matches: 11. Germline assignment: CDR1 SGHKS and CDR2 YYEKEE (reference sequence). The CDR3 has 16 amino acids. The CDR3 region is CASSRSVDRGVYGYTF. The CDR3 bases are TGTGCCAGCAGCAGAAGCGTCGACAGGGGGGTCTATGGCTACACCTTC.

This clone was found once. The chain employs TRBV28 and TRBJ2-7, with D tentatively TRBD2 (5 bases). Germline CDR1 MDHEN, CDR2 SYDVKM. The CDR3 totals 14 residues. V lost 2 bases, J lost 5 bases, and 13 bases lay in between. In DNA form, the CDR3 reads TGTGCCAGCAGTTTAAACGGGAACTACGACGAGCAGTACTTC. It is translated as CASSLNGNYDEQYF.